The sequence of this T cell receptor (beta chain) was determined in a study of blood T cell repertoires in COVID-19. Study in general: The analysed material was cDNA or gDNA that came from T cells, B-cell-depleted T cells, or PBMCs.

Clinical histories supplied by participants themselves formed the basis of cohort assignment. Each exposed participant met a COVID-19 case in the 2 weeks preceding study entry. V was trimmed by 4 bases and J by 6 bases, leaving 10 bases between them. This CDR3 spans 13 amino acids. Looked up from germline, CDR1 is SGHNT and CDR2 is YYREEE (reference sequence). In this sample, this clone turned up many times. Sequencing was performed with immunoSEQ multiplex PCR; in TCRdb, only in-frame clones are kept and a portion is missing. The profile shows about 310,000 clones, about 85% of them singletons. Sequencing was carried out using PBMCs or T cells enriched from blood (not recorded which). The sequence derives from a woman in her 30s who had been exposed to COVID-19. The V gene is TRBV5-4, the J gene TRBJ1-4, with D possibly TRBD1 on 5 matching bases. The CDR3 loop reads CASSLLQDEKLFF. CDR3 DNA: TGTGCCAGCAGCCTATTACAGGATGAAAAACTGTTTTTT.